The clone carrying this T cell receptor beta chain has just one count. The data were obtained in a study of OX40 agonist ivuxolimab in advanced cancers. Study overall: Therapy given before enrollment (anti-PD-1, anti-PD-L1 or anti-CTLA-4) was allowed, and around 40% had some. Two cutaneous melanoma patients and one hepatocellular carcinoma patient, three in all, had partial responses.

Here immunoSEQ multiplex PCR was the method, and the copy in TCRdb shows in-frame clones only, minus some. The sample yields some 73,000 clones, just over 85% seen once. Blood sampling took place at baseline, cycle 4 day 1, and cycle 7 day 1. Trimming left V 0 bases short and J 4 bases short, with 10 bases between. The CDR3 contains 14 residues. CDR1 SGDLS and CDR2 YYNGEE come from the germline V gene. The source is an adult with an advanced solid tumor such as melanoma, head and neck, liver or kidney cancer. This rearrangement joins TRBV9 to TRBJ2-5, with D perhaps matching TRBD2 (5 bases). The specimen was CD4+ or CD8+ T cells sorted from blood, collected in a trial of the OX40 agonist ivuxolimab. CDR3 residues: CASSVDASLETQYF. Here the CDR3 DNA reads TGTGCCAGCAGCGTAGATGCTAGCTTAGAGACCCAGTACTTC.